The table lists the clone carrying this T cell receptor (beta chain) with many counts. Its antigen is still unknown. TCR beta libraries were built with iRepertoire HTBI primers and Arm-PCR of CDR3 regions. TCRdb ran MiXCR on the multiplex PCR reads and lists one entry per CDR3 protein. The sample lists 450,000 or so distinct CDR3 sequences; more than 20% were seen once. The sample comes from a study of regulatory T cells in long-lasting Graves disease. Per germline, CDR1 LNHDA and CDR2 SQIVND (reference sequence). CDR3 length equals 16 residues. V lost 5 bases and J 5 bases, leaving 18 bases between the germline ends. The sample's time point: persistent/refractory GD, antithyroid drugs over 5 years with positive TRAb. The TCR library was made from RNA extracted from PBMCs. The authors diagnosed Graves' disease using American Thyroid Association guidelines. Study outcomes and limitations: Persistent cases favored TRBV28, TRBJ1-2 and TRBJ2-5. TCR diversity in persistent Graves' patients was below that of newly diagnosed ones. Whereas 1,000 or so public clonotypes were shared by new patients, persistent patients shared more, at under 3,000.

J is TRBJ2-2 and V is TRBV19; the D is unclear. Sequencing used peripheral blood mononuclear cells (PBMCs), obtained when the disease was refractory, from a patient treated with antithyroid drugs. The TCR was taken from a female donor with Graves disease. This CDR3 reads CASSPPDKVMTGELFF. CDR3 DNA sequence: TGTGCCAGTAGTCCGCCTGACAAGGTTATGACCGGGGAGCTGTTTTTT.